The rows below give T cell receptor beta chains drawn from one sample of a study of T-cell memory formation after mild COVID-19. One entry per CDR3 protein, called by TCRdb with MiXCR from the 5' RACE reads. The data hold under 400,000 distinct CDR3 sequences, with 20% to 25% observed a single time. Sequencing was carried out using PBMCs or a T cell subset sorted from them (not recorded which). The receptor set was obtained from an adult woman who had mild COVID-19 (a few samples of this study predate the infection). Cell type and time point are not known. CDR3s include the opening cysteine and the closing phenylalanine or tryptophan. D genes are given only for firm matches. A clone size is listed for some rows: how often the clone was seen (once, few, many), or a class if it is expanded.

-,TRBV6-5,TRBD1,TRBJ2-7,TGTGCCAGCAGTTACCCATCCGGGACAGGGGGTTACGAGCAGTACTTC,CASSYPSGTGGYEQYF
-,TRBV2,-,TRBJ2-7,TGTGCCAGCGTCGGGGGAATATCCGACTACGAGCAGTACTTC,CASVGGISDYEQYF
-,TRBV5-1,-,TRBJ2-7,TGCGCCAGCAGCGCCTCGGGGCTCCGTGGGCACGAGCAGTACTTC,CASSASGLRGHEQYF
few,TRBV12-3/TRBV12-4,-,TRBJ1-2,TGTGCCAGCAGTTTCAGCAGACGCTACACCTTC,CASSFSRRYTF
-,TRBV13,-,TRBJ2-3,TGTGCCAGCAGCTTAGAGGCAGGGAGGGATACGCAGTATTTT,CASSLEAGRDTQYF
few,TRBV20-1,TRBD2,TRBJ2-5,TGCAGTGCTAGAGTTGGGGGGGAAGAGACCCAGTACTTC,CSARVGGEETQYF
-,TRBV5-1,TRBD1,TRBJ2-1,TGCGCCAGCAGCTTGGGACAGGGGATCGATGAGCAGTTCTTC,CASSLGQGIDEQFF
few,TRBV14,-,TRBJ2-1,TGTGCCAGCAGCCAAGATATTGGAGGTTTATACTGGGGGGACAATGAGCAGTTCTTC,CASSQDIGGLYWGDNEQFF
-,TRBV9,-,TRBJ2-5,TGTGCCAGCAGTCGGGCAGGGACCCAAGAGACCCAGTACTTC,CASSRAGTQETQYF
-,TRBV21-1,-,TRBJ1-1,TGTGCCAGCAGCAAATCTGAGGGACCGGGGCAGAACACTGAAGCTTTCTTT,CASSKSEGPGQNTEAFF
many,TRBV6-4,-,TRBJ2-3,TGTGCCAGCAGTGACTCGAGGGTAGGGGATGCAGATACGCAGTATTTT,CASSDSRVGDADTQYF
few,TRBV7-3,TRBD1,TRBJ2-2,TGTGCCAGCAGTCTGGACAGGTTCGACACCGGGGAGCTGTTTTTT,CASSLDRFDTGELFF
few,TRBV11-2,TRBD1,TRBJ2-7,TGTGCCAGCAGCTTAGGACAGGGGATTGCCTACGAGCAGTACTTC,CASSLGQGIAYEQYF
many,TRBV12-3/TRBV12-4,TRBD2,TRBJ2-1,TGTGCCAGCAGTCACCCGGTGCGGCGGGAGGGCCAGTTCTTC,CASSHPVRREGQFF
many,TRBV7-3,-,TRBJ2-2,TGTGCCAGCAGCCCGACGGGACGGGCGAACACCGGGGAGCTGTTTTTT,CASSPTGRANTGELFF